The TCR beta chain under discussion was sequenced for a study of cytotoxic CD8 clonotypes in ibrutinib-treated CLL. About the study: Samples yielded averages of hundreds of thousands of productive templates and about 100,000 productive rearrangements. Whole-study findings and limits: Researchers report that baseline clonality outpaced age-matched healthy donors and tracked circulating CD8+ T-cell counts.

The CDR3 has 15 residues. From germline, CDR1 is SGHAT and CDR2 FQNNGV. V was cut by 5 bases and J by 0 bases, with 10 bases left in between. Note on this clone: The antigen remains unidentified.

Assay used: immunoSEQ multiplex PCR; TCRdb lists only in-frame clones, some missing. This table has about 20,000 clones, approximately 81% appearing once. Sample: PBMCs, taken before ibrutinib treatment. The source is a human donor with chronic lymphocytic leukemia. The chain links TRBV11-2 to TRBJ2-2; D might be TRBD2 (5 bases). CDR3 sequence (DNA): TGTGCCAGCAGCCTAAGCGGACCGAACACCGGGGAGCTGTTTTTT. Its translation: CASSLSGPNTGELFF.